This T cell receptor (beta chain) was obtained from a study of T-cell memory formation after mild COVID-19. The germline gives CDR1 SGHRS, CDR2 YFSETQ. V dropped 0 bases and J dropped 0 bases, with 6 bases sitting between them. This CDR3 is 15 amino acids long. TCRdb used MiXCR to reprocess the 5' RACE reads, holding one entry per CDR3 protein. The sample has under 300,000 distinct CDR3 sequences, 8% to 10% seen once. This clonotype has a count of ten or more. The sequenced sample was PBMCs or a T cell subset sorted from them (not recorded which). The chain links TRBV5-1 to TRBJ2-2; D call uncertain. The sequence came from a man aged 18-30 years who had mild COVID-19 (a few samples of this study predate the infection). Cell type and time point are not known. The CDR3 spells CASSLGIANTGELFF. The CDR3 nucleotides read TGCGCCAGCAGCTTGGGAATCGCGAACACCGGGGAGCTGTTTTTT.